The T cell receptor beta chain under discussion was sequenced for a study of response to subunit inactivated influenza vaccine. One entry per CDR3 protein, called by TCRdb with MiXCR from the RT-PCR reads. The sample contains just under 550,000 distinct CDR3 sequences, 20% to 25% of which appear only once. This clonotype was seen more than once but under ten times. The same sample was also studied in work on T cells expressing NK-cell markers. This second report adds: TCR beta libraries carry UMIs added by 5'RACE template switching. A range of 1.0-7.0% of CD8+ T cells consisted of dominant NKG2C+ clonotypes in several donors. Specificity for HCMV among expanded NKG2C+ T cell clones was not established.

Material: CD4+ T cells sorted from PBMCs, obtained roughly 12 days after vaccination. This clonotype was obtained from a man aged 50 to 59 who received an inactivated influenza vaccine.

CDR3 loop: CSARAASGIQEQYF. In nucleotides, the CDR3 is TGCAGTGCTAGAGCGGCTAGCGGGATCCAAGAGCAGTACTTC. The chain links TRBV20-1 to TRBJ2-7, with TRBD2 matching 9 bases. The CDR3 is 14 residues long. Germline loops: CDR1 DFQATT, CDR2 SNEGSKA (reference sequence). With 1 base clipped from V and 7 bases from J, the junction kept 8 bases outside the gene matches.